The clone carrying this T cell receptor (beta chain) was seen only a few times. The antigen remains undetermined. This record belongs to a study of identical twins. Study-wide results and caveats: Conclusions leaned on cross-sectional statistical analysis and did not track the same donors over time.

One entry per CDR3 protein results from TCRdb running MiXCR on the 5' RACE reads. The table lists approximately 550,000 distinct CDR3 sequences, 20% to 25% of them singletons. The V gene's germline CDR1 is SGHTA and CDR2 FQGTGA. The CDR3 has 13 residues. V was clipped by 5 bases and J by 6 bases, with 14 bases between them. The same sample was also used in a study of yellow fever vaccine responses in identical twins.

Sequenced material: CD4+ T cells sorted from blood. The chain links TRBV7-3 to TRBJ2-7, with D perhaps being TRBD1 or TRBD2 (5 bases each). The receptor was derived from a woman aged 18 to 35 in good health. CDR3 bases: TGTGCCAGCAGCCCGGGGCTAGGAACCGAGCAGTACTTC. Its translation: CASSPGLGTEQYF.